Below, 20 T cell receptor beta chains from the same sample are listed, as sequenced in a study of PD-1 blockade in classical Hodgkin lymphoma. The method was immunoSEQ multiplex PCR; TCRdb's version includes in-frame clones alone and lacks a portion of them. The table includes about 30,000 clones, approximately 80% detected once. As for time point: cycle 4 day 1 (C4D1), after about 6 weeks of nivolumab. Brentuximab vedotin exposure varied among the patients, all of whom had relapsed after autologous stem cell transplantation. The sequenced sample was peripheral blood mononuclear cells (PBMCs), obtained before the fourth cycle of nivolumab. These receptors were taken from a human donor with classical Hodgkin lymphoma.

This chain connects TRBV5-1 to TRBJ2-1; weak D call: TRBD2 (5 bases). Germline V gene lookup returns CDR1 SGHRS and CDR2 YFSETQ. V lost 0 bases and J 9 bases, leaving 7 bases between the germline ends. CDR3 length: 12 residues. The CDR3 DNA reads as TGCGCCAGCAGCTTGGAAAGCGGTGAGCAGTTCTTC. It is translated as CASSLESGEQFF.

V and J are TRBV4-1 and TRBJ1-6; D is unresolved. The CDR3 totals 15 residues. Germline lookup yields CDR1 MGHRA and CDR2 YSYEKL. Trimming pared 0 bases from V and 6 bases from J, leaving 9 bases between. The CDR3 DNA follows: TGCGCCAGCAGCCAAGAGGGGAGGGCTAATTCACCCCTCCACTTT. Translated, it gives CASSQEGRANSPLHF.

The rearrangement uses TRBV6-1 and TRBJ1-1; D unclear. The CDR3 contains 13 residues. Germline V CDR1 and CDR2: MNHNS, SASEGT. V gave up 8 bases and J gave up 0 bases, with 10 bases separating them. The CDR3 loop is CASELNMNTEAFF. The DNA for the CDR3 is TGTGCCAGCGAGTTGAACATGAACACTGAAGCTTTCTTT.

This chain joins TRBV7-2 and TRBJ2-5; no clear D gene. Trimming stripped 3 bases from V and 5 bases from J, with 10 bases between. The germline CDR1 and CDR2 sequences are SGHTA and FQGNSA. The CDR3 sequence is 13 residues long. The chain's CDR3 is CASSFLRAETQYF. CDR3 sequence (DNA): TGTGCCAGCAGCTTCCTCCGTGCGGAGACCCAGTACTTC.

The chain is built from TRBV7-2 and TRBJ2-3; 8 nucleotides line up with TRBD2. The trim removed 0 bases at V and 1 base at J, leaving 3 bases unmatched. This CDR3 has 16 amino acids. Germline V gives CDR1 SGHTA, CDR2 FQGNSA. The CDR3 nucleotides are TGTGCCAGCAGCTTAGCGGTTAGCGGGGGCACAGATACGCAGTATTTT. Encoded protein: CASSLAVSGGTDTQYF.

The chain links TRBV6-5 to TRBJ1-5; D remains ambiguous. Looked up from germline, CDR1 is MNHEY and CDR2 is SVGAGI. There are 11 residues in the CDR3. V lost 5 bases to trimming and J lost 5 bases, with 4 bases between them. DNA of the CDR3: TGTGCCAGCAGTACCGATCAGCCCCAGCATTTT. Its translation: CASSTDQPQHF.

The chain recombines TRBV6-4 with TRBJ2-1; the D gene could be TRBD1 or TRBD2 (9 bases each). Germline values: CDR1 MRHNA, CDR2 SNTAGT. The V gene lost 5 bases and the J gene lost 6 bases, with 20 bases spanning the gap. There are 16 residues in the CDR3. CDR3 amino acids: CASSSTGGAGGNEQFF. The CDR3 nucleotides read TGTGCCAGCAGTTCGACAGGGGGAGCGGGGGGCAATGAGCAGTTCTTC.

The chain couples TRBV5-1 to TRBJ1-1; D not certain. The CDR3 consists of 15 residues. Germline V gives CDR1 SGHRS, CDR2 YFSETQ. The ends were cut back, 4 bases at V and 6 bases at J, with 19 bases in the middle. In DNA, the CDR3 is TGCGCCAGCAGCCGGAAGGTCTATGAATTCGCTGAAGCTTTCTTT. It is translated as CASSRKVYEFAEAFF.

This chain connects TRBV4-2 to TRBJ1-3, with unresolved D. There are 16 residues in the CDR3. Trimming left V 4 bases short and J 0 bases short, with 13 bases between. From germline, CDR1 is LGHNA and CDR2 YNFKEQ. CDR3 sequence (DNA): TGTGCCAGCAGCCTTTCGGGCCTACTCTCTGGAAACACCATATATTTT. Translation: CASSLSGLLSGNTIYF.

This chain joins TRBV11-2 and TRBJ1-5; D is undetermined. Germline assignment: CDR1 SGHAT and CDR2 FQNNGV. V lost 0 bases and J lost 3, with 6 bases in between. The CDR3 has 14 amino acids. CDR3 in DNA: TGTGCCAGCAGCTTAGAAGGGTACAATCAGCCCCAGCATTTT. Its protein is CASSLEGYNQPQHF.

The chain employs TRBV11-3 and TRBJ2-2; a possible D gene is TRBD1 (5 bases). V was trimmed by 5 bases and J by 1 base, leaving 8 bases between them. This CDR3 is 14 amino acids long. Germline CDR1 reads SGHNT; CDR2 reads YENEEA. The CDR3 protein is CASSRTGNTGELFF. CDR3 sequence (DNA): TGTGCCAGCAGCCGTACAGGGAACACCGGGGAGCTGTTTTTT. Full variable domain (missing parts from reference TRBV11-3 and TRBJ2-2): EAGVVQSPRYKIIEKKQPVAFWCNPISGHNTLYWYLQNLGQGPELLIRYENEEAVDDSQLPKDRFSAERLKGVDSTLKIQPAELGDSAVYLCASSRTGNTGELFFGEGSRLTVL.

This clone was detected a few times. The rearrangement joins TRBV27 to TRBJ2-6, with D possibly TRBD1 on 6 matching bases. Germline CDR1 and CDR2: MNHEY and SMNVEV (reference sequence). The length of the CDR3 is 16 residues. Trimming stripped 5 bases from V and 1 base from J, with 12 bases between. The CDR3 sequence is CASSPYTGSGANVLTF. CDR3 DNA sequence: TGTGCCAGCAGTCCCTACACAGGGTCTGGGGCCAACGTCCTGACTTTC.

This chain uses TRBV6-6 with TRBJ2-2; TRBD2 matches at 7 bases. The germline gives CDR1 MNHNY, CDR2 SVGAGI (reference sequence). The CDR3 runs 14 residues. V gave up 6 bases and J gave up 4 bases; unmatched junction bases: 5. CDR3 DNA: TGTGCCAGCAGCCTGGGAGGGAGCACCGGGGAGCTGTTTTTT. The encoded protein is CASSLGGSTGELFF.

The chain combines TRBV7-3 with TRBJ2-1; possibly TRBD2 for D (6 bases). The CDR3 loop spans 13 amino acids. V lost 4 bases, J lost 4 bases, and 8 bases lay in between. Germline-derived CDR1 and CDR2 are SGHTA and FQGTGA. CDR3 sequence (DNA): TGTGCCAGCAGCTCGGGAGTATACAATGAGCAGTTCTTC. Translating gives CASSSGVYNEQFF.

This chain links TRBV4-2 with TRBJ2-5, with D perhaps TRBD2 (7 bases). Trimming took 3 bases from V and 4 from J, leaving 18 bases between them. The CDR3 is made up of 16 amino acids. The germline CDR1 and CDR2 sequences are LGHNA and YNFKEQ. CDR3 sequence reads: CASSQGDRGAGETQYF. For the CDR3, the DNA is TGTGCCAGCAGCCAGGGAGATCGGGGGGCGGGAGAGACCCAGTACTTC.

This chain uses TRBV5-6 with TRBJ2-7; TRBD1 or TRBD2 may be the D gene (6 bases each). V lost 1 base, J lost 0 bases, and 11 bases lay in between. Germline values: CDR1 SGHDT, CDR2 YYEEEE. The CDR3 length is 15 residues. CDR3: CASSLWGASSYEQYF. CDR3 nucleotide sequence: TGTGCCAGCAGCTTGTGGGGGGCGAGCTCCTACGAGCAGTACTTC.

This clone was recorded once. The chain couples TRBV7-8 to TRBJ2-5; 9 bases match TRBD1. Germline V lookup: CDR1 SGHVS, CDR2 FQNEAQ. This CDR3 contains 14 residues. The J segment lost 5 bases and the V segment lost 4 bases, leaving 5 bases of the junction unmatched. CDR3 protein: CASSYRGLEETQYF. The CDR3 region has the DNA TGTGCCAGCAGCTACAGGGGGCTTGAGGAGACCCAGTACTTC.

This chain links TRBV5-1 with TRBJ2-2; no reliable D call. V was shortened by 2 bases and J by 5 bases, with 10 bases between the two germline ends. Germline assignment: CDR1 SGHRS and CDR2 YFSETQ. CDR3 length: 14 residues. Here the CDR3 reads CASSFEHLTGELFF. The CDR3 nucleotides read TGCGCCAGCAGCTTCGAACACCTAACCGGGGAGCTGTTTTTT.

J is TRBJ2-7 and V is TRBV6-5; 9 nucleotides align to TRBD1. The CDR3 runs to 15 residues. Trimming took 5 bases from V and 0 from J; bases not matched to a gene: 5. Germline assignment: CDR1 MNHEY and CDR2 SVGAGI. CDR3 DNA sequence: TGTGCCAGCAGTAAGACAGGGGGGGGCTCCTACGAGCAGTACTTC. It is translated as CASSKTGGGSYEQYF.

The chain recombines TRBV11-2 with TRBJ2-1; possible D gene TRBD2, 5 bases. The CDR3 covers 15 residues. Per germline, CDR1 SGHAT and CDR2 FQNNGV. V lost 1 base and J lost 2, with 9 bases in between. The CDR3 sequence: CASSLALAPYNEQFF. The CDR3 coding sequence is TGTGCCAGCAGCTTAGCTCTAGCCCCCTACAATGAGCAGTTCTTC. The entire variable domain, with the rest obtained from reference TRBV11-2 and TRBJ2-1, is as follows: EAGVAQSPRYKIIEKRQSVAFWCNPISGHATLYWYQQILGQGPKLLIQFQNNGVVDDSQLPKDRFSAERLKGVDSTLKIQPAKLEDSAVYLCASSLALAPYNEQFFGPGTRLTVL.